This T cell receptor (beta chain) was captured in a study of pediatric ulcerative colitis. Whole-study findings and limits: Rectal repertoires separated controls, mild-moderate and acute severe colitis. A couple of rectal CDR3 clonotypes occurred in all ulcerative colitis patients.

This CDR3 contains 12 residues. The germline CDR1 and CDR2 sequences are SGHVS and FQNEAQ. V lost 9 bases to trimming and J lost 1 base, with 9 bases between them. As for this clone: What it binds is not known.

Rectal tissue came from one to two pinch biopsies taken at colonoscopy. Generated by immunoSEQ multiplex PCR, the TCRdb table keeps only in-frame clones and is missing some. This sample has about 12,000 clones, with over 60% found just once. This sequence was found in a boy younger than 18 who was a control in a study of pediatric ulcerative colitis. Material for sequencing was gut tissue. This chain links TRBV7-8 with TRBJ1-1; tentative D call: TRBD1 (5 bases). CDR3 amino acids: CASGATNTEAFF. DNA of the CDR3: TGTGCCAGTGGGGCGACGAACACTGAAGCTTTCTTT.